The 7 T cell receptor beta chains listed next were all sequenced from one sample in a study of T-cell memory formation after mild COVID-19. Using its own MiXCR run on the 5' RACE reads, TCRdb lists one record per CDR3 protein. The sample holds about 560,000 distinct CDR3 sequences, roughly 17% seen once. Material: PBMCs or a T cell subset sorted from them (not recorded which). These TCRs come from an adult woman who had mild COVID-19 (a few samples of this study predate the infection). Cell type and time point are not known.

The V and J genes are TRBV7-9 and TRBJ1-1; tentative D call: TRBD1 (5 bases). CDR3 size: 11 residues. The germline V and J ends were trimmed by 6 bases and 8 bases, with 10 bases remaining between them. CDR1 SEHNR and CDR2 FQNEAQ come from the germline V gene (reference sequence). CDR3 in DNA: TGTGCCAGCAGGGAGGCAGGGGAAGCTTTCTTT. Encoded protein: CASREAGEAFF.

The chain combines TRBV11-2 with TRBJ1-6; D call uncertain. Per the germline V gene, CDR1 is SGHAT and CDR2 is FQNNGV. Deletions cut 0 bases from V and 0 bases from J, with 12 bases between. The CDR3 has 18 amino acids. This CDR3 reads CASSLESQPSSYNSPLHF. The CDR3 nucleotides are TGTGCCAGCAGCTTAGAGTCACAGCCGAGCTCCTATAATTCACCCCTCCACTTT.

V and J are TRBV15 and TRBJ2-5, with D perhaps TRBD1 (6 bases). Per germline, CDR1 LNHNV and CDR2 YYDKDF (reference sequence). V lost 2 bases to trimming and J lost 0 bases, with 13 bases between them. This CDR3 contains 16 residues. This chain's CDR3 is CATSRTDRSYQETQYF. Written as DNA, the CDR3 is TGTGCCACCAGCAGAACGGACAGATCGTACCAAGAGACCCAGTACTTC.

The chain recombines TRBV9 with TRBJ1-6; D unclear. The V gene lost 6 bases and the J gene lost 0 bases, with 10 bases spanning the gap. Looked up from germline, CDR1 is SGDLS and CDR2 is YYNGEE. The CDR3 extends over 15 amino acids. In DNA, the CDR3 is TGTGCCAGCACGTCGGGAAGCTCCTATAATTCACCCCTCCACTTT. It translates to CASTSGSSYNSPLHF.

The CDR3 DNA reads as TGTGCCAGCAGCGCCCAGGGGGTCTTTGGCTACACCTTC. Translation: CASSAQGVFGYTF. The rearrangement uses TRBV9 and TRBJ1-2; 7 nucleotides agree with TRBD1. J gave up 7 bases and V 3 bases, and 6 bases lay outside the gene matches. The germline CDR1 and CDR2 sequences are SGDLS and YYNGEE. CDR3 length equals 13 residues.

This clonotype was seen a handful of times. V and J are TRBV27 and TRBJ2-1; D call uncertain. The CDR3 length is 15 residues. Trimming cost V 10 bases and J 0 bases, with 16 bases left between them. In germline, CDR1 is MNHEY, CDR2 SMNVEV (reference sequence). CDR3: CATQDAVSSYNEQFF. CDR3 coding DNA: TGTGCCACCCAAGACGCTGTAAGCTCCTACAATGAGCAGTTCTTC.

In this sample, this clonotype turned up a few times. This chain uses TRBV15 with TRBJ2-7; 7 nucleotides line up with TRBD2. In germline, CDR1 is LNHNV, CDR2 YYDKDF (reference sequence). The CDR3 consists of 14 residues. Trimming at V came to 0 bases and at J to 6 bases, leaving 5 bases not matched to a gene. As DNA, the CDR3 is TGTGCCACCAGCAGAGATGGGCGGGGGAGCGAGCAGTACTTC. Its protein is CATSRDGRGSEQYF.